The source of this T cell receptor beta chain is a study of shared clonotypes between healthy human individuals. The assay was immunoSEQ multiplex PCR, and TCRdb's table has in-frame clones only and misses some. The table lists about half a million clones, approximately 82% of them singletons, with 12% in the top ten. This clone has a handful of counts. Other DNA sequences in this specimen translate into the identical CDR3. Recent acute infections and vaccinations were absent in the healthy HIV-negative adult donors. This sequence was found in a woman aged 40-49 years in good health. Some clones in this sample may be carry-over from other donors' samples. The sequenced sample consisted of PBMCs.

CDR3 amino acids: CASSLRQTSGANVLTF. Here the CDR3 DNA reads TGTGCCAGCAGTTTAAGGCAGACCTCTGGGGCCAACGTCCTGACTTTC. The V gene is TRBV27, the J gene TRBJ2-6, with D uncertain. Germline V gene sequence: CDR1 MNHEY, CDR2 SMNVEV (reference sequence). Trimming pared 2 bases from V and 0 bases from J, leaving 8 bases between. The CDR3 totals 16 residues.